This T cell receptor beta chain was obtained from a study of T cell repertoires in cytomegalovirus infection. Study details: In the study, CMV epitopes included recently identified HLA-C-restricted and well-studied HLA-B-restricted ones. From public TCR beta signatures came an indication of both CMV infection and matching HLA type. The study, taken as a whole, reports: Summed frequency of shared TCR beta families picked out CMV carriers who also had the relevant HLA. What dominated the ex vivo response were HLA-C-restricted CMV-specific TCR beta clonotypes.

TCRdb itself ran the reads through MiXCR, one entry per CDR3 protein. The sample has roughly 69,000 distinct CDR3 sequences, 20% seen once; the top ten hold around 70%. The table lists this clonotype with many counts. The antigen is undetermined. There are 13 residues in the CDR3. Deletions cut 0 bases from V and 10 bases from J, with 10 bases between. The material was CD8+ T cells from cultured PBMCs, obtained from culture after CMV antigen stimulation. The TCR originated in a human donor in good health (CMV status not recorded). Some clones in this sample may be carry-over from other donors' samples. The chain uses TRBV12-3 or TRBV12-4 and TRBJ2-1; unclear D gene. This chain's CDR3 is CASSLASISEQFF. The CDR3 DNA sequence: TGTGCCAGCAGTTTAGCGTCAATATCAGAGCAGTTCTTC.